This T cell receptor beta chain appears in the sequencing data of a study of blood T cell repertoires in COVID-19. For the study at large: PBMCs, B-cell-depleted T cells, or T cells were the source of the cDNA or gDNA that made up the material.

The CDR3 loop spans 18 amino acids. V was clipped by 0 bases and J by 3 bases; unmatched bases: 8. Germline-derived CDR1 and CDR2 are SGHNT and YYREEE (reference sequence). In the authors' methods: Estimates of nucleated cell counts were drawn from the amplification of reference gene primers. Libraries were prepared by immunoSEQ multiplex PCR; TCRdb keeps only in-frame clonotypes and omits some of them. The V and J calls and clone size were taken over from that table, and D and trimming were inferred from the DNA. The sample records about 160,000 clones, roughly 87% being singletons. The chain has TRBV5-4 and TRBJ2-1; TRBD2 matches at 11 bases. The sample taken for sequencing was peripheral blood. The receptor's source is an older woman who had recovered from COVID-19. The CDR3 sequence: CASSLGGSSGGYYNEQFF. CDR3 nucleotides: TGTGCCAGCAGCTTGGGAGGGTCTAGCGGGGGGTACTACAATGAGCAGTTCTTC.